This TCR beta chain comes out of a study of identical twins. Study results and caveats: Conclusions relied on cross-sectional statistical analysis, not following the same donors.

Trimming cost V 2 bases and J 6 bases, with 13 bases left between them. From germline, CDR1 is SGHRS and CDR2 YFSETQ. The CDR3 is 14 amino acids. This clonotype was detected only a few times. The antigen remains unidentified. TCRdb reprocessed the 5' RACE reads via MiXCR and lists one record per CDR3 protein. In the table there are 1.5 million to 2 million distinct CDR3 sequences, around a third of which are singletons. The TCR originated in a newborn girl in good health. J is TRBJ2-3 and V is TRBV5-1; no clear D. The source material was cord blood. The CDR3 DNA follows: TGCGCCAGCAGCTTTTCTTTCGGATTGGATACGCAGTATTTT. The encoded protein is CASSFSFGLDTQYF.